The 7 T cell receptor beta chains below come from one sample, sequenced in a study of T cells after yellow fever vaccination (dated by TCRdb to the late 2010s). The method behind the library was 5' RACE. The sequencer was an Illumina NovaSeq 6000. TCRdb reworked the public reads: Q25 trimming with fastp, MiXCR clone assembly, productive beta chains retained. All rows with the same CDR3 protein become a single entry with the most common DNA and genes. Present in this sample are more than 300,000 distinct CDR3 sequences, around 10% of which were seen just once. Less than 3.5% of the sample rests with the top ten. This specimen's treatment or condition label, interpreted: live attenuated yellow fever vaccine strain. Sample: CD4+ T cells sorted from PBMCs, taken 45 days after the yellow fever booster vaccination. Receptors were obtained from a man between 18 and 29 years old who received the YFV17D yellow fever vaccine.

The rearrangement links TRBV12-3 or TRBV12-4 to TRBJ2-3; D is possibly TRBD2 (6 bases). The CDR3 has 15 amino acids. Trimming stripped 2 bases from V and 2 bases from J, with 11 bases between. CDR3 DNA sequence: TGTGCCAGCAGTTTACGGGCGGGGACCACAGATACGCAGTATTTT. The encoded protein is CASSLRAGTTDTQYF.

The V gene is TRBV2, the J gene TRBJ2-4; TRBD2 aligns across 9 bases. Germline values: CDR1 SNHLY, CDR2 FYNNEI. Trimming cost V 1 base and J 2 bases; bases outside gene matches: 9. This CDR3 has 18 amino acids. CDR3 sequence reads: CASSEETRGGLTKNIQYF. CDR3 coding DNA: TGTGCCAGCAGTGAAGAGACGCGGGGGGGGCTAACCAAAAACATTCAGTACTTC.

The chain combines TRBV6-1 with TRBJ1-2; D gene uncertain. Between the trimmed V and J ends, which lost 0 bases and 4 bases, there was a span of 6 bases. The CDR3 sequence is 13 residues long. Germline V CDR1 and CDR2: MNHNS, SASEGT. CDR3: CASSEAGSYGYTF. The CDR3 region has the DNA TGTGCCAGCAGTGAAGCTGGGAGCTATGGCTACACCTTC.

In its sample, this clonotype was seen a few times. The chain links TRBV7-2 to TRBJ1-1; 8 bases map to TRBD1. The CDR3 sequence is 13 residues long. V shed 2 bases and J 8 bases; nucleotides not matched to a gene: 4. Germline V gene lookup returns CDR1 SGHTA and CDR2 FQGNSA. The CDR3: CASSLFGQGEAFF. DNA for the CDR3: TGTGCCAGCAGCTTATTCGGACAGGGAGAAGCTTTCTTT.

This clonotype was counted many times. The chain combines TRBV11-2 with TRBJ2-4, with D maybe TRBD1 (5 bases). Germline values: CDR1 SGHAT, CDR2 FQNNGV. This CDR3 is built from 14 residues. V dropped 4 bases and J dropped 0 bases, with 7 bases sitting between them. In DNA form, the CDR3 reads TGTGCCAGCAGCTCGACAGTAGCCAAAAACATTCAGTACTTC. Translated, it gives CASSSTVAKNIQYF. The full variable domain, completed using reference TRBV11-2 and TRBJ2-4, is EAGVAQSPRYKIIEKRQSVAFWCNPISGHATLYWYQQILGQGPKLLIQFQNNGVVDDSQLPKDRFSAERLKGVDSTLKIQPAKLEDSAVYLCASSSTVAKNIQYFGAGTRLSVL.

Here the CDR3 DNA reads TGTGCCAGTAGTATCTCAGGGATGTATGGCTACACCTTC. Amino acid sequence: CASSISGMYGYTF. The chain joins TRBV19 to TRBJ1-2; TRBD1 is a possible D gene (5 bases). The CDR3 sequence is 13 residues long. Germline values: CDR1 LNHDA, CDR2 SQIVND (reference sequence). Between the trimmed V and J ends, which lost 3 bases and 5 bases, there was a span of 10 bases.

This clonotype has more than one count but fewer than ten. The chain is built from TRBV7-3 and TRBJ2-7, with TRBD2 matching 7 bases. The CDR3 totals 14 residues. J lost 2 bases, V lost 0 bases, and 1 base had no gene match. Per the germline V gene, CDR1 is SGHTA and CDR2 is FQGTGA. In nucleotides, the CDR3 is TGTGCCAGCAGCTTAACAGCGGGGCCCTACGAGCAGTACTTC. This sequence encodes CASSLTAGPYEQYF.